The 12 T cell receptor beta chains in this list originate from one sample, sequenced in a study of T cell repertoires in cytomegalovirus infection. TCRdb redid the calling of the reads with MiXCR, one entry per CDR3 protein. The table shows fewer than 850,000 distinct CDR3 sequences, with 25% to 35% occurring only once. Their antigen targets remain unknown. The specimen was cultured CD8+ T cells from PBMCs, collected from culture after CMV antigen stimulation. The origin of the receptors is a human donor in good health (CMV status not recorded). Some clones in this sample may be carry-over from other donors' samples.

V usage is TRBV5-4 and J usage is TRBJ1-2, with TRBD1 as a possible D gene (5 bases). CDR3 length: 15 amino acids. Germline-derived CDR1 and CDR2 are SGHNT and YYREEE (reference sequence). Trimming stripped 0 bases from V and 4 bases from J, with 13 bases between. In nucleotides, the CDR3 is TGTGCCAGCAGCTTGGAACAGGAGGGAGTCTATGGCTACACCTTC. The encoded protein is CASSLEQEGVYGYTF.

Many counts were recorded for this clonotype. The chain carries TRBV2 and TRBJ1-6; D might be TRBD1 (5 bases). Looked up from germline, CDR1 is SNHLY and CDR2 is FYNNEI. The CDR3 totals 14 residues. Trimming removed 4 bases from V and 7 bases from J, with 11 bases in between. CDR3 DNA sequence: TGTGCCAGCAGTGGGACACCCTCAAATTCACCCCTCCACTTT. Protein product: CASSGTPSNSPLHF.

Of note for this clonotype: This may come from a read error, since a much larger clone is one base off. The CDR3 protein is CASSWVYNEQFF. The CDR3 DNA sequence: TGTGCCAGCAGTTGGGTTTACAATGAGCAGTTCTTC. The V call is TRBV7-9, the J call TRBJ2-1, with D unresolved. CDR3 size: 12 residues. Germline V CDR1 and CDR2: SEHNR, FQNEAQ (reference sequence). Trimming shortened V by 6 bases and J by 4 bases, and 7 bases separated the two germline ends. Combining the CDR3 with reference TRBV7-9 and TRBJ2-1 gives the whole variable domain DTGVSQNPRHKITKRGQNVTFRCDPISEHNRLYWYRQTLGQGPEFLTYFQNEAQLEKSRLLSDRFSAERPKGSFSTLEIQRTEQGDSAMYLCASSWVYNEQFFGPGTRLTVL.

The chain recombines TRBV12-3 or TRBV12-4 with TRBJ1-5; no firm D call. V was cut by 6 bases and J by 2 bases, with 14 bases left in between. This CDR3 has 15 residues. The CDR3: CASSPWNWGNQPQHF. CDR3 bases: TGTGCCAGCAGCCCTTGGAATTGGGGCAATCAGCCCCAGCATTTT.

The rearrangement links TRBV6-1 to TRBJ2-3; D may be TRBD1 or TRBD2 (6 bases each). Trimming stripped 6 bases from V and 1 base from J, with 23 bases between. The CDR3 totals 18 residues. CDR1 and CDR2 (germline): MNHNS, SASEGT. CDR3 nucleotide sequence: TGTGCCAGCAGAGTCAGTGGAGGGGGTCCTCCCGGCACAGATACGCAGTATTTT. This translates into CASRVSGGGPPGTDTQYF.

This clonotype turned up a few times. The rearrangement links TRBV7-3 to TRBJ1-6; D is uncertain. V lost 5 bases to trimming and J lost 0 bases, with 11 bases between them. This CDR3 has 16 amino acids. Germline lookup yields CDR1 SGHTA and CDR2 FQGTGA. The CDR3 coding sequence is TGTGCCAGCAGCCTCCTCCCCGACTCCTATAATTCACCCCTCCACTTT. As protein: CASSLLPDSYNSPLHF.

This clonotype came up a few times. This chain's CDR3 is CASSQDPPVRGLYEQYF. CDR3 DNA sequence: TGCGCCAGCAGCCAAGATCCCCCAGTGAGGGGCTTATACGAGCAGTACTTC. This rearrangement joins TRBV4-1 to TRBJ2-7; possibly TRBD1 or TRBD2 for D (5 bases each). This CDR3 contains 17 residues. Germline-derived CDR1 and CDR2 are MGHRA and YSYEKL. Trimming removed 0 bases at V and 4 bases at J, with 19 bases between.

This clonotype was counted only a few times. The rearrangement links TRBV12-3 or TRBV12-4 to TRBJ2-5, with 10 bases fitting TRBD2. V was pared by 7 bases and J by 3 bases, with 11 bases of the junction left unmatched. The CDR3 totals 16 residues. The CDR3 nucleotides read TGTGCCAGCACCCGTAAAAGCGGGGGGGCAGAAGAGACCCAGTACTTC. This sequence encodes CASTRKSGGAEETQYF.

This clonotype was observed a few times. The chain links TRBV7-4 to TRBJ2-1; D remains ambiguous. This CDR3 region has 18 residues. Trimming pared 1 base from V and 9 bases from J, leaving 25 bases between. Germline assignment: CDR1 SGHVT and CDR2 SQSDAQ. CDR3 DNA sequence: TGTGCCAGCAGCTTAGGGAGCGTTCCCCCCTACAATGAGCGTGAGCAGTTCTTC. This sequence encodes CASSLGSVPPYNEREQFF.

The V and J genes are TRBV2 and TRBJ1-2; TRBD1 is a possible D gene (5 bases). The V gene lost 7 bases and the J gene lost 5 bases, with 20 bases spanning the gap. The CDR3 loop spans 15 amino acids. Germline CDR1 and CDR2: SNHLY and FYNNEI. CDR3 nucleotides: TGTGCCAGCACCCGACAGACCGACGTTAGGTATGGCTACACCTTC. Translating it yields CASTRQTDVRYGYTF.

The gene calls are TRBV25-1 and TRBJ1-2; 7 positions agree with TRBD1. V lost 4 bases and J lost 4; bases outside the gene matches: 3. This CDR3 is 13 amino acids long. From germline, CDR1 is MGHDK and CDR2 SYGVNS. DNA for the CDR3: TGTGCCAGCAGTGTGACAGGGATCTATGGCTACACCTTC. This translates into CASSVTGIYGYTF.

This clonotype was detected a few times. This chain uses TRBV4-3 with TRBJ1-2, with D possibly TRBD1 on 5 matching bases. Germline CDR1 and CDR2: LGHNA and YSLEER. With 5 bases removed from V and 3 bases from J, the gap between germline ends came to 10 bases. The CDR3 is 13 residues long. CDR3 protein: CASSTRRDYGYTF. CDR3 sequence (DNA): TGCGCCAGCAGCACCCGCAGGGACTATGGCTACACCTTC.